These T cell receptor beta chains were read from a single sample in a study of shared clonotypes between healthy human individuals. Profiled with immunoSEQ multiplex PCR; TCRdb holds only in-frame clones, not every one. The repertoire has roughly 2 million clones, roughly 94% of them found once; the top ten carry more than 0.95%. The sequencing sample was made of naive CD8+ T cells sorted from blood. Receptors originate from a man aged 18 to 30 in good health. CDR3s include the opening cysteine and the closing phenylalanine or tryptophan. The order of the fields is J gene, V gene, clone size, D gene, CDR3 protein, CDR3 DNA. D genes are given only for firm matches. Size values are once, few and many counts, or a class for expanded clones, and some rows have none.

j_gene: TRBJ2-1; v_gene: TRBV6-1; abundance: NA; d_gene: NA; CDR3aa: CASGLLYNEQFF; CDR3nt: TGTGCCAGCGGACTACTTTACAATGAGCAGTTCTTC
j_gene: TRBJ2-3; v_gene: TRBV5-4; abundance: NA; d_gene: NA; CDR3aa: CASSAIAGTSLSTDTQYF; CDR3nt: TGTGCCAGCAGCGCCATAGCCGGGACGTCTCTTAGCACAGATACGCAGTATTTT
j_gene: TRBJ2-7; v_gene: TRBV7-9; abundance: NA; d_gene: NA; CDR3aa: CASSSGRWINEQYF; CDR3nt: TGTGCCAGCAGCTCGGGCAGGTGGATCAACGAGCAGTACTTC
j_gene: TRBJ2-1; v_gene: TRBV11-2; abundance: NA; d_gene: NA; CDR3aa: CASSLASEGNEQFF; CDR3nt: TGTGCCAGCAGCTTAGCGTCGGAGGGCAATGAGCAGTTCTTC
j_gene: TRBJ1-5; v_gene: TRBV27; abundance: few; d_gene: TRBD1; CDR3aa: CASSQQGSDQPQHF; CDR3nt: TGTGCCAGCAGTCAACAGGGGTCGGATCAGCCCCAGCATTTT
j_gene: TRBJ2-4; v_gene: TRBV23-1; abundance: NA; d_gene: TRBD1; CDR3aa: CASSSPAAGTDAAKNIQYF; CDR3nt: TGCGCCAGCAGTTCACCGGCGGCTGGGACAGACGCAGCCAAAAACATTCAGTACTTC
j_gene: TRBJ1-1; v_gene: TRBV14; abundance: NA; d_gene: NA; CDR3aa: CASSRGMNTEAFF; CDR3nt: TGTGCCAGCAGCCGGGGGATGAACACTGAAGCTTTCTTT
j_gene: TRBJ1-1; v_gene: TRBV27; abundance: NA; d_gene: TRBD1; CDR3aa: CASSLLFGTVAFF; CDR3nt: TGTGCCAGCAGTCTTCTCTTCGGGACAGTCGCTTTCTTT
j_gene: TRBJ2-7; v_gene: TRBV10-3; abundance: once; d_gene: NA; CDR3aa: CAISEGTGAHEQYF; CDR3nt: TGTGCCATCAGCGAAGGGACCGGGGCGCACGAGCAGTACTTC
j_gene: TRBJ2-3; v_gene: TRBV7-3; abundance: NA; d_gene: TRBD2; CDR3aa: CASSLTGTSGELDTQYF; CDR3nt: TGTGCCAGCAGCTTAACGGGGACTAGCGGGGAATTGGATACGCAGTATTTT
j_gene: TRBJ1-4; v_gene: TRBV6-5; abundance: NA; d_gene: NA; CDR3aa: CASSYSATNEKLFF; CDR3nt: TGTGCCAGCAGTTATAGTGCAACTAATGAAAAACTGTTTTTT
j_gene: TRBJ2-1; v_gene: TRBV7-8; abundance: NA; d_gene: TRBD2; CDR3aa: CASSLARNSGSSHSYNEQFF; CDR3nt: TGTGCCAGCAGCTTAGCGCGGAATAGCGGGTCCTCTCACTCCTACAATGAGCAGTTCTTC
j_gene: TRBJ1-1; v_gene: TRBV6-5; abundance: NA; d_gene: NA; CDR3aa: CASSLGGEDTEAFF; CDR3nt: TGTGCCAGCAGTCTCGGCGGGGAGGACACTGAAGCTTTCTTT
j_gene: TRBJ2-1; v_gene: TRBV9; abundance: NA; d_gene: NA; CDR3aa: CASSVVRGNPYNEQFF; CDR3nt: TGTGCCAGCAGCGTAGTTCGGGGAAACCCCTACAATGAGCAGTTCTTC
j_gene: TRBJ1-1; v_gene: TRBV10-3; abundance: once; d_gene: NA; CDR3aa: CAISDQGTSTEAFF; CDR3nt: TGTGCCATCAGTGATCAGGGGACGAGTACCGAAGCTTTCTTT
j_gene: TRBJ2-1; v_gene: TRBV19; abundance: NA; d_gene: TRBD1; CDR3aa: CASSLGTGNNEQFF; CDR3nt: TGTGCCAGTAGTCTCGGGACAGGGAACAATGAGCAGTTCTTC
j_gene: TRBJ1-5; v_gene: TRBV5-6; abundance: NA; d_gene: NA; CDR3aa: CASSVGGSSNQPQHF; CDR3nt: TGTGCCAGCAGCGTCGGGGGGAGTAGCAATCAGCCCCAGCATTTT
j_gene: TRBJ2-1; v_gene: TRBV6-5; abundance: NA; d_gene: TRBD1; CDR3aa: CASSYNQGARDEQFF; CDR3nt: TGTGCCAGCAGTTACAACCAGGGGGCAAGGGATGAGCAGTTCTTC
j_gene: TRBJ1-1; v_gene: TRBV4-1; abundance: NA; d_gene: NA; CDR3aa: CASSLEPWGVNTEAFF; CDR3nt: TGCGCCAGCAGCCTAGAGCCCTGGGGGGTGAACACTGAAGCTTTCTTT
j_gene: TRBJ2-5; v_gene: TRBV28; abundance: once; d_gene: TRBD1; CDR3aa: CASSSLYYRGKETQYF; CDR3nt: TGTGCCAGCAGTTCACTCTACTACAGGGGAAAAGAGACCCAGTACTTC